The rows below give T cell receptor beta chains drawn from one sample of a study of T cell responses to AZD1222 COVID-19 vaccine. Sequenced by immunoSEQ multiplex PCR; TCRdb stores in-frame clones only, minus some. Among roughly 70,000 clones listed, roughly 90% were seen once. The sequencing here drew on peripheral blood, taken on day 0 of AZD1222 vaccination. The receptors were gathered from an adult in good health. Each CDR3 is given with its conserved first and last residue. D genes are given only for firm matches. Expanded clones are given a class, and other clones once, few, many or no size at all.

NA,TRBJ2-7,15,TRBD1,TRBV7-9,CASSSSDRGPYEQYF,TGTGCCAGCAGCTCTTCCGACAGGGGGCCGTACGAGCAGTACTTC
NA,TRBJ2-3,15,NA,TRBV27,CASSLAPGGADTQYF,TGTGCCAGCAGTTTGGCTCCCGGAGGGGCAGATACGCAGTATTTT
NA,TRBJ1-1,13,NA,TRBV29-1,CSVDRGLGTEAFF,TGCAGCGTTGACCGGGGCTTGGGCACTGAAGCTTTCTTT
once,TRBJ1-1,15,NA,TRBV5-8,CASSSPGVMNTEAFF,TGTGCCAGCAGCTCACCGGGAGTCATGAACACTGAAGCTTTCTTT
few,TRBJ1-2,13,NA,TRBV2,CASRATATYGYTF,TGTGCCAGCAGAGCGACAGCGACCTATGGCTACACCTTC
NA,TRBJ2-3,15,NA,TRBV18,CASSRVGEKADTQYF,TGTGCCAGCTCACGCGTGGGCGAAAAGGCAGATACGCAGTATTTT
NA,TRBJ2-5,17,NA,TRBV5-1,CASSLGPGEVLEETQYF,TGCGCCAGCAGCTTGGGTCCAGGGGAGGTATTGGAAGAGACCCAGTACTTC
NA,TRBJ2-2,14,NA,TRBV9,CASSVWANTGELFF,TGTGCCAGCAGCGTTTGGGCAAACACCGGGGAGCTGTTTTTT
NA,TRBJ2-6,19,TRBD1,TRBV5-1,CASSLPFRQGSSGANVLTF,TGCGCCAGCAGCTTGCCCTTTAGACAGGGGAGCTCTGGGGCCAACGTCCTGACTTTC
NA,TRBJ2-7,14,TRBD1,TRBV18,CASSTEQGPYEQYF,TGTGCCAGCTCCACCGAACAGGGGCCCTACGAGCAGTACTTC
NA,TRBJ1-1,13,TRBD1,TRBV4-3,CASSLGQGFEAFF,TGCGCCAGCAGCCTCGGACAGGGGTTCGAAGCTTTCTTT
NA,TRBJ1-6,13,TRBD1,TRBV2,CAGTGARNSPLHF,TGTGCCGGGACAGGGGCTCGAAATTCACCCCTCCACTTT
NA,TRBJ2-6,18,TRBD1,TRBV28,CASSLALQGVSGANVLTF,TGTGCCAGCAGTTTGGCCCTACAGGGGGTCTCTGGGGCCAACGTCCTGACTTTC
once,TRBJ2-5,15,NA,TRBV5-6,CASSSPTLSGGTQYF,TGTGCCAGCAGCTCCCCGACTCTTTCAGGAGGGACCCAGTACTTC
NA,TRBJ2-5,15,TRBD1,TRBV5-1,CASSPGTGPLETQYF,TGCGCCAGCAGCCCCGGGACAGGTCCTCTGGAGACCCAGTACTTC
NA,TRBJ2-2,18,TRBD2,TRBV18,CASSPYGTSGGHTGELFF,TGTGCCAGCTCACCATACGGGACTAGCGGGGGCCACACCGGGGAGCTGTTTTTT
NA,TRBJ1-3,16,TRBD1,TRBV7-6,CASSPRDRGAGNTIYF,TGTGCCAGCAGCCCTAGAGACAGGGGTGCTGGAAACACCATATATTTT
NA,TRBJ1-4,15,TRBD1,TRBV4-3,CASSQDGTVNEKLFF,TGCGCCAGCAGCCAAGACGGGACAGTTAATGAAAAACTGTTTTTT
NA,TRBJ1-5,15,TRBD1,TRBV5-1,CASSLGAGGGQPQHF,TGCGCCAGCAGCTTGGGTGCAGGGGGCGGTCAGCCCCAGCATTTT
NA,TRBJ2-5,14,NA,TRBV9,CASSEGGIQETQYF,TGTGCCAGCAGCGAAGGAGGAATCCAAGAGACCCAGTACTTC
NA,TRBJ1-6,17,TRBD1,TRBV7-2,CASSLDRASSYNSPLHF,TGTGCCAGCAGCTTGGACAGGGCGAGCTCCTATAATTCACCCCTCCACTTT
NA,TRBJ2-7,15,NA,TRBV27,CASSLGAPSSYEQYF,TGTGCCAGCAGTCTGGGGGCGCCTAGCTCCTACGAGCAGTACTTC
once,TRBJ2-2,15,NA,TRBV5-4,CASSVVGGAAGELFF,TGTGCCAGCAGCGTTGTAGGGGGGGCGGCCGGGGAGCTGTTTTTT
NA,TRBJ2-7,17,NA,TRBV15,CATSREPRQGNFGEQYF,TGTGCCACCAGCAGAGAACCCCGGCAGGGGAATTTCGGTGAGCAGTACTTC
NA,TRBJ2-5,15,NA,TRBV19,CASSIAVQLQETQYF,TGTGCCAGTAGTATAGCAGTACAGCTCCAAGAGACCCAGTACTTC
NA,TRBJ1-6,15,NA,TRBV1,CTSSQGQVSNSPLHF,TGCACCAGCAGCCAAGGACAGGTGAGTAATTCACCCCTCCACTTT
few,TRBJ2-1,17,TRBD2,TRBV7-2,CASTLGTSGGYSDEQFF,TGTGCCAGCACCCTGGGGACTAGCGGGGGGTATTCTGATGAGCAGTTCTTC
NA,TRBJ2-1,13,NA,TRBV4-1,CASSQGAEDEQFF,TGCGCCAGCAGCCAGGGTGCCGAGGATGAGCAGTTCTTC
NA,TRBJ2-2,14,NA,TRBV7-9,CASSGRTLTGELFF,TGTGCCAGCAGCGGTCGGACTCTGACCGGGGAGCTGTTTTTT
NA,TRBJ2-5,15,TRBD1,TRBV6-5,CASSYTWTGEGTQYF,TGTGCCAGCAGTTACACATGGACAGGGGAAGGGACCCAGTACTTC
NA,TRBJ2-7,15,TRBD2,TRBV9,CASSVGEREVNEQYF,TGTGCCAGCAGCGTAGGGGAGCGGGAGGTAAACGAGCAGTACTTC
NA,TRBJ1-1,16,TRBD1,TRBV7-9,CASSSGTGIPGTEAFF,TGTGCCAGCAGCTCCGGGACAGGGATTCCGGGCACTGAAGCTTTCTTT
NA,TRBJ1-5,16,NA,TRBV7-2,CASSLGAERSNQPQHF,TGTGCCAGCAGCTTAGGGGCAGAGAGAAGCAATCAGCCCCAGCATTTT
NA,TRBJ2-5,16,TRBD1,TRBV5-6,CASSLWAGTGGETQYF,TGTGCCAGCAGCTTGTGGGCGGGGACAGGGGGAGAGACCCAGTACTTC
NA,TRBJ2-5,14,NA,TRBV2,CASERTPTGETQYF,TGTGCCAGTGAACGGACCCCGACTGGAGAGACCCAGTACTTC
NA,TRBJ2-7,15,TRBD1,TRBV28,CASRSATGGTYEQYF,TGTGCCAGCAGATCGGCGACAGGGGGAACCTACGAGCAGTACTTC
few,TRBJ1-1,14,NA,TRBV4-3,CASSQDRGISEAFF,TGCGCCAGCAGCCAAGACCGGGGGATATCTGAAGCTTTCTTT
NA,TRBJ1-1,13,NA,TRBV5-3,CARSPAPQAAGFF,TGTGCCAGAAGCCCAGCACCCCAGGCGGCGGGCTTCTTT
NA,TRBJ2-7,19,NA,TRBV11-3,CASSLDSGLGTAGMYEQYF,TGTGCCAGCAGCTTAGATTCGGGACTGGGGACAGCGGGAATGTACGAGCAGTACTTC
once,TRBJ2-3,14,NA,TRBV7-3,CASSFSGIADTQYF,TGTGCCAGCAGCTTTTCCGGGATTGCAGATACGCAGTATTTT
NA,TRBJ1-1,15,NA,TRBV7-2,CASSLPYRKDTEAFF,TGTGCCAGCAGCTTACCGTACAGAAAGGACACTGAAGCTTTCTTT
once,TRBJ2-3,11,NA,TRBV6-2/TRBV6-3,CASSGGNRQYF,TGTGCCAGCAGTGGGGGTAATCGGCAGTATTTT
NA,TRBJ2-3,12,NA,TRBV5-1,CVSTGDADTQYF,TGCGTCTCGACGGGAGATGCAGATACGCAGTATTTT
NA,TRBJ2-7,10,NA,TRBV20-1,CSATLYEQYF,TGCAGTGCTACTCTGTACGAGCAGTACTTC
NA,TRBJ2-7,14,NA,TRBV6-5,CASTTGTEAYEQYF,TGTGCCAGCACTACCGGGACGGAAGCCTACGAGCAGTACTTC
once,TRBJ1-1,12,NA,TRBV15,CATSREGREAFF,TGTGCCACCAGCAGAGAAGGGCGGGAAGCTTTCTTT
NA,TRBJ2-5,15,TRBD2,TRBV2,CASSRDYGEQETQYF,TGTGCCAGCAGCCGGGACTACGGAGAGCAAGAGACCCAGTACTTC
NA,TRBJ2-7,15,NA,TRBV7-2,CASSFPTGFPGEQYF,TGTGCCAGCAGTTTCCCGACTGGATTCCCTGGCGAGCAGTACTTC
NA,TRBJ2-2,15,NA,TRBV19,CASSIVGPTTGELFF,TGTGCCAGTAGTATAGTCGGCCCCACAACCGGGGAGCTGTTTTTT
few,TRBJ2-5,15,NA,TRBV11-2,CASSPGVGDVETQYF,TGTGCCAGCAGCCCGGGCGTTGGCGACGTGGAGACCCAGTACTTC
once,TRBJ2-2,14,NA,TRBV6-5,CASTPGWATGELFF,TGTGCCAGCACCCCCGGGTGGGCCACCGGGGAGCTGTTTTTT
NA,TRBJ2-4,14,TRBD2,TRBV4-3,CASSAGLAGRIQYF,TGCGCCAGCAGCGCTGGGCTAGCGGGGAGAATTCAGTACTTC
NA,TRBJ2-3,17,TRBD2,TRBV9,CASSVGETSSLTDTQYF,TGTGCCAGCAGCGTAGGGGAGACTAGCTCTCTCACAGATACGCAGTATTTT
NA,TRBJ2-3,16,NA,TRBV3-1/TRBV3-2,CASSPSGGVFTDTQYF,TGTGCCAGCAGTCCCTCAGGAGGGGTGTTCACAGATACGCAGTATTTT
NA,TRBJ1-1,13,NA,TRBV5-1,CASSLKSNTEAFF,TGCGCCAGCAGCTTGAAGAGTAACACTGAAGCTTTCTTT
NA,TRBJ1-6,15,NA,TRBV7-9,CASSSGLNHNSPLHF,TGTGCCAGCAGCTCGGGGCTCAACCATAATTCACCCCTCCACTTT
few,TRBJ2-3,18,TRBD1,TRBV7-2,CASSLAPPYRGKTDTQYF,TGTGCCAGCAGCTTAGCGCCCCCTTACAGGGGTAAAACAGATACGCAGTATTTT